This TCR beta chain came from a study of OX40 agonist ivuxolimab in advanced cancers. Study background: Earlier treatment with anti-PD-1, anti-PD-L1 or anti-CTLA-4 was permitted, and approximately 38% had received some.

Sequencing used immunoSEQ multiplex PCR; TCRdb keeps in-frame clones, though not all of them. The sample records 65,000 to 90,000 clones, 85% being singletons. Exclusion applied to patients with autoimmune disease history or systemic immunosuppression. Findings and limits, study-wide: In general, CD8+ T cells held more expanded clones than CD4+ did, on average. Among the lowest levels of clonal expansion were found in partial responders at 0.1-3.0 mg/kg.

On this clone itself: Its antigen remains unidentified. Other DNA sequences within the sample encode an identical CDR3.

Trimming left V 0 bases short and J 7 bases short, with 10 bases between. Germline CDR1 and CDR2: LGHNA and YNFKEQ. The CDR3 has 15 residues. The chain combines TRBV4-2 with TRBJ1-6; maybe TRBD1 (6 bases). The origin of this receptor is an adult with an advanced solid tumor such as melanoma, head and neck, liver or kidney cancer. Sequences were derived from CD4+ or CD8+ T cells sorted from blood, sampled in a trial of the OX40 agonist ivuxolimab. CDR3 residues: CASSQESGVNSPLHF. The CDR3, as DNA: TGTGCCAGCAGCCAAGAGTCAGGGGTGAATTCACCCCTCCACTTT.